This TCR beta chain was sequenced for a study of radiotherapy plus CTLA-4 blockade in lung cancer. Study-level background: Of all patients, approximately 19% responded objectively and 31% showed disease control.

Ipilimumab-mediated CTLA-4 blockade plus focal radiation was given to patients having chemo-refractory metastatic non-small-cell lung cancer. Unmatched junction bases numbered 10, after V lost 5 bases and J lost 3 bases. The germline V gene has CDR1 SGHVS and CDR2 FQNEAQ. This CDR3 spans 16 amino acids. Assay: immunoSEQ multiplex PCR; the TCRdb copy retains only in-frame clones and omits some. The sample lists around 38,000 clones, 65% to 90% seen once, with approximately 22% in the top ten. Findings and caveats of the study: Once radiotherapy plus ipilimumab had been given, TCR clones derived from tumor expanded in blood.

Note on this clone: Its antigen is unidentified.

V is TRBV7-8 and J is TRBJ1-5, with TRBD1 matching 7 bases. Sample: peripheral blood, taken from a patient treated with radiotherapy plus ipilimumab. This sequence originates from a human donor with non-small cell lung cancer whose response to radiotherapy plus ipilimumab could not be evaluated. CDR3 residues: CASSRLLGGTNQPQHF. DNA of the CDR3: TGTGCCAGCAGCCGCCTCCTAGGGGGCACCAATCAGCCCCAGCATTTT. The variable domain in full, completed from reference TRBV7-8 and TRBJ1-5, reads GAGVSQSPRYKVAKRGQDVALRCDPISGHVSLFWYQQALGQGPEFLTYFQNEAQLDKSGLPSDRFFAERPEGSVSTLKIQRTQQEDSAVYLCASSRLLGGTNQPQHFGDGTRLSIL.